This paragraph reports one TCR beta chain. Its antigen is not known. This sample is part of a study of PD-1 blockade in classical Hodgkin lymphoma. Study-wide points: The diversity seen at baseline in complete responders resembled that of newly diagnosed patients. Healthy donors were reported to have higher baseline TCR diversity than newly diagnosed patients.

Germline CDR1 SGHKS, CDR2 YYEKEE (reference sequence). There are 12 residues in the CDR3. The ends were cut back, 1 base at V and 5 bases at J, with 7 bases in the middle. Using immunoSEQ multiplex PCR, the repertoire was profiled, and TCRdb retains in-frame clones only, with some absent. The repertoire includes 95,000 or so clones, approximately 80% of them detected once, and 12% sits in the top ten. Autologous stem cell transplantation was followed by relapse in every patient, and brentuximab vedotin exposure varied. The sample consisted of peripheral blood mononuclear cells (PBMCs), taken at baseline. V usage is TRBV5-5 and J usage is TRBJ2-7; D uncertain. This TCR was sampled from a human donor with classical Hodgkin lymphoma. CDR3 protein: CASSLPLNEQYF. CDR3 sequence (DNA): TGTGCCAGCAGCTTGCCCCTAAACGAGCAGTACTTC.